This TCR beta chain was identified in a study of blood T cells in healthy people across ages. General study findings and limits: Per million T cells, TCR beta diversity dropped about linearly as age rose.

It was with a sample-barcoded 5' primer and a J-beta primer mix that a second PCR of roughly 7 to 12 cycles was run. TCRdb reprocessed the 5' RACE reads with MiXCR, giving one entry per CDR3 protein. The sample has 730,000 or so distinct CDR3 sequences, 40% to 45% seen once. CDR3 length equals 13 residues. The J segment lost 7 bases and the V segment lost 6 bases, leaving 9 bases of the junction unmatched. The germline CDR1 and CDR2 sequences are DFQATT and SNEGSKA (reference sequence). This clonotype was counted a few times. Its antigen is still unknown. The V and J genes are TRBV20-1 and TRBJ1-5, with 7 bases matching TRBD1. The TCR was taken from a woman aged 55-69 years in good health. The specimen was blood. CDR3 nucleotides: TGCAGTGCCCCAGAGGGGGCTAGGCAGCCCCAGCATTTT. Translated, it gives CSAPEGARQPQHF.